What follows is one T cell receptor (beta chain) and its context. The antigen is undetermined. In germline, CDR1 is SNHLY, CDR2 FYNNEI. V shed 7 bases and J 1 base; nucleotides not matched to a gene: 4. There are 14 residues in the CDR3. This sample was included in a study of blood T cells in healthy people across ages. Background on the study: Per every two T cells, about one barcoded beta molecule was captured by template switching. Study outcomes and limitations: In the absence of known donor CMV status, changes in expanded clonotypes were possibly confounded. Naive CD4+ cell counts and diversity both ran higher in long-lived than in aged donors.

The use of a sample-barcoded 5' primer and a J-beta primer mix characterized a second PCR of about 7 to 12 cycles. Every single cDNA molecule received a tag from a template-switch adaptor with 12 random nucleotides. TCRdb ran MiXCR on the 5' RACE reads and lists one entry per CDR3 protein. The sample lists 1.6 million or so distinct CDR3 sequences, about 35% occurring once. The sample consisted of blood. This sequence originates from a woman aged 25 to 39 in good health. The V call is TRBV2, the J call TRBJ2-5; 9 bases agree with TRBD2. DNA for the CDR3: TGTGCCAGCAATTTAGCGGGGGCCCAAGAGACCCAGTACTTC. Translated, it gives CASNLAGAQETQYF.